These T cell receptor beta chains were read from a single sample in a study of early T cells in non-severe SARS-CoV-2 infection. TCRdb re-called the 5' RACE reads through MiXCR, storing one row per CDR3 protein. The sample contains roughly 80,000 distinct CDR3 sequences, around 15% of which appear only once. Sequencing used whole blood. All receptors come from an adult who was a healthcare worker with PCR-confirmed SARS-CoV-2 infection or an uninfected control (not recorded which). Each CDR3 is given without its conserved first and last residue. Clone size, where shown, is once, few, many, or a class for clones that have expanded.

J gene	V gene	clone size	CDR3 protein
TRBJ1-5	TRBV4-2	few	ASSPDRVGNQPQH
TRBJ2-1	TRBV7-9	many	ASSPGQGGWNEQF
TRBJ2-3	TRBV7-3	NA	ASSSNRGQASTDTQY
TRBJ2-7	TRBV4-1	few	ASSQDLGDRAVSYEQY
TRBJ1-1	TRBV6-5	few	ASSINRETEAF
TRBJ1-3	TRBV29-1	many	SVALGGSHSGNTIY
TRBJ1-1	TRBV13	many	ASSSPQGNTEAF
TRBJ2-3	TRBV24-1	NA	ATSDFERETGDTQY
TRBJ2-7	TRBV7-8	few	ASSFSGAPYEQY
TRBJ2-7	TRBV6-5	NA	ASSYSGQTYEQY
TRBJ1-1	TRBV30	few	AWSFGQGAREAF